This T cell receptor beta chain was identified during a study of blood T cells in healthy people across ages. Across the study: About one barcoded beta molecule was captured per two T cells (by template switching).

A sample-barcoded 5' primer and a J-beta primer mix were used in a second PCR of roughly 6 to 12 cycles. Via MiXCR, TCRdb re-called the 5' RACE reads, giving one row per CDR3 protein. The sample holds about 1.7 million distinct CDR3 sequences, roughly 28% seen once. Losses at the gene ends were 3 bases for V and 2 bases for J; bases not matched to a gene: 5. The CDR3 has 17 residues. CDR1 and CDR2 (germline): SGHAT, FQNNGV. Only a few counts were recorded for this clonotype. Its target is not known. Broader study findings: Higher diversity, along with more naive CD4+ cells, distinguished long-lived donors from aged donors.

Extracted total RNA amounted to at least 6 micrograms for each sample. The chain is built from TRBV11-2 and TRBJ2-7, with TRBD2 matching over 15 bases. Sequenced input: blood. The clonotype was recovered from a woman aged 30 to 39 in good health. CDR3 residues: CASSFPGLAGGTYEQYF. The CDR3 region has the DNA TGTGCCAGCAGCTTCCCCGGACTAGCGGGAGGGACCTACGAGCAGTACTTC.